A single sample is the source of the 2 T cell receptor beta chains below, sequenced in a study of Tregs in tolerant kidney transplant recipients. Related graft donors supplied nonmyeloablative bone marrow transplants, and mixed chimerism was transient. Sequencing used immunoSEQ multiplex PCR; TCRdb keeps in-frame clones, though not all of them. The profile shows tens of thousands of clones, approximately 81% of them singletons. Sequencing used CD8+ T cells from blood (PBMCs), obtained 6 months after the transplant. The receptors stem from a human patient who received a combined kidney and bone marrow transplant. Some T cells may originate from the graft donor.

V is TRBV9 and J is TRBJ1-6; 7 positions match TRBD1. The CDR3 totals 15 residues. Germline trimming cut 4 bases from V and 9 bases from J; bases unmatched to any gene: 10. CDR1 SGDLS and CDR2 YYNGEE come from the germline V gene. CDR3 DNA sequence: TGTGCCAGCAGCCTGGGGGACAGCGTAAGTTCACCCCTCCACTTT. As protein: CASSLGDSVSSPLHF. Together with reference TRBV9 and TRBJ1-6, the CDR3 gives the full variable domain: DSGVTQTPKHLITATGQRVTLRCSPRSGDLSVYWYQQSLDQGLQFLIQYYNGEERAKGNILERFSAQQFPDLHSELNLSSLELGDSALYFCASSLGDSVSSPLHFGNGTRLTVT.

This clone was seen just once. V gene TRBV28 combines with J gene TRBJ2-5; the D is unclear. Trimming left V 2 bases short and J 0 bases short, with 13 bases between. Germline CDR1 is MDHEN and CDR2 is SYDVKM. The CDR3 length is 16 residues. The CDR3 reads CASSLGAGLYQETQYF. CDR3 sequence (DNA): TGTGCCAGCAGTTTAGGCGCAGGCTTGTACCAAGAGACCCAGTACTTC.